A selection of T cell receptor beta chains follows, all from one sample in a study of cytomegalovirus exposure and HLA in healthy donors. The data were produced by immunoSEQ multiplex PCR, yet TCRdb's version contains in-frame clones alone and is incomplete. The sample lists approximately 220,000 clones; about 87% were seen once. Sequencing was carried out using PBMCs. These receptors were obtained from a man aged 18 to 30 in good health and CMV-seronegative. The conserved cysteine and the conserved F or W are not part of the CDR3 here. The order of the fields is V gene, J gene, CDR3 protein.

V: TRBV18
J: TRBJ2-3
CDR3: ASSLAGPTDTQY

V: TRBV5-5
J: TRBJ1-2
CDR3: ASSYRQSGINYGYT

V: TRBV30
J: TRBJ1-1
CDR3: AWNVRGSRTEAF

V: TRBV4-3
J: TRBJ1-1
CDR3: ASSQEEFRTEAF

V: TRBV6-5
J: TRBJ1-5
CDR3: ASGAGYNQPQH

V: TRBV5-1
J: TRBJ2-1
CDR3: ASSTGTSGGIDEQF

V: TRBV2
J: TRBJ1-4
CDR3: ASKGTFNEKLF

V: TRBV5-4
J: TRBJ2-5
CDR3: ASSLGRGRDETQY

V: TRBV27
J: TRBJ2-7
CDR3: ASSLSARLLLEQY

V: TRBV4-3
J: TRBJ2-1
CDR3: ASSQEAYNEQF

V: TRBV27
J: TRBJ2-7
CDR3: ASSILAGEYYEQY